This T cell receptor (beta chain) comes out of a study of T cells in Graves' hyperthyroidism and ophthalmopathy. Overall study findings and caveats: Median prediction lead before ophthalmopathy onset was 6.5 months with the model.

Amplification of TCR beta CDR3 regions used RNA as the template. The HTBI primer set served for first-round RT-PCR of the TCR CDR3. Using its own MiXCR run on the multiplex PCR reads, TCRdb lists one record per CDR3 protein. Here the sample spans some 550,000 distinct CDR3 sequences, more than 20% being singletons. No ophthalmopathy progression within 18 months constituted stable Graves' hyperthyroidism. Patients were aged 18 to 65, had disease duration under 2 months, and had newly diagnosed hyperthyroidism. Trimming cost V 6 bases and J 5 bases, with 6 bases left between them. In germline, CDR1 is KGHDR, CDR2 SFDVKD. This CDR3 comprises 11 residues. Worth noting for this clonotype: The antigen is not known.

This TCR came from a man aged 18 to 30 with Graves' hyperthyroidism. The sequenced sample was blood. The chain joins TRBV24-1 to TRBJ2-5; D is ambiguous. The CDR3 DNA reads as TGTGCCACCAGTATAGCCGAGACCCAGTACTTC. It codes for CATSIAETQYF.